This T cell receptor (beta chain) was sequenced during a study of post-analysis software for immune sequencing data (dated by TCRdb to between 2015 and 2017). For context, the study as a whole: Disease courses on record covered relapsing-remitting, secondary progressive and progressive-relapsing multiple sclerosis, though some patients had no subtype annotation. A subset of samples was prepared in parallel using single-end sample barcoding, then pooled and co-amplified after Illumina adapter ligation. The patient repertoires were set against 10 to 11 previously published healthy control repertoires from donors whose ages ranged from roughly 6 to 25 years. Study-level results and caveats: Direct clustering with F measure showed strong co-clustering of samples prepared in the same batch, prompting a batch-effect correction. Four to six TRBV segments, including TRBV5-6, TRBV5-1 and TRBV20-1, were significantly more frequent in patients than controls. The multiple sclerosis patient group was slightly younger than the control group. Significantly lower normalized Chao1 diversity was found in multiple sclerosis patients than in controls, suggesting substantial peripheral T-cell clonal expansion.

The method was PCR. The sequencing machine was an Illumina HiSeq 2500. To reduce PCR and sequencing biases, unique molecular identifiers were incorporated into the TCR beta cDNA libraries. Approximately 500,000 cDNA molecules were obtained for every 1 to 10 million input T cells, so each molecule roughly corresponded to one T cell. The patient libraries were prepared and sequenced with the same protocol used for the earlier healthy control dataset. Within a given batch, samples were prepared together, multiplexed and sequenced on the same HiSeq lane. The study's own analysis went as follows. MIGEC was used to process the raw barcoded reads, and molecular identifier groups with only a single read were discarded before consensus assembly and CDR3 extraction. VDJtools was used for post-analysis of the clonotype tables, with diversity normalized by down-sampling every dataset to the smallest sample size. In repertoire overlap clustering, CDR3 amino acid sequences, but not nucleotide sequences, were matched to correct batch-related cross-sample contamination. TCRdb passed the public sequencing reads through fastp at Q25 and MiXCR, retaining productive beta sequences. Each entry merges the rows of one CDR3 protein and shows their most common DNA and genes. TCRdb, rather than the study authors, made the V and J calls. Counted in this sample were 350,000 to 500,000 distinct CDR3 sequences; approximately 42% of them appeared once. The biggest ten clones account for 7.5% to 8.5% of the sample.

With respect to this clonotype: It lacks a known antigen. No clone much larger than this one lies a single base away; base qualities are absent.

Taken from cysteine to phenylalanine, the CDR3 has 14 residues. The sequence is cut down to CDR3 DNA, 42 bases in frame from base 1. V is shortened by 5 bases, J by 1 base, and the region joining them spans 11 bases. CDR1 and CDR2 are read off the germline V gene (reference sequence) as SEHNR and FQNEAQ. To demonstrate the VDJtools post-analysis software, TCR beta repertoires were profiled from the peripheral blood of 10 to 15 young patients with multiple sclerosis. The patients with multiple sclerosis were children and adolescents between about 6 and 16 years of age. Source material: blood. This receptor was identified in a girl aged 2 to 9 with multiple sclerosis. The chain was built from TRBV7-9 and TRBJ1-1, and the D gene may be TRBD1, 6 bases matching. The CDR3 loop reads CASSPRTANTEAFF. Here is the DNA: TGTGCCAGCAGCCCCAGGACAGCGAACACTGAAGCTTTCTTT.